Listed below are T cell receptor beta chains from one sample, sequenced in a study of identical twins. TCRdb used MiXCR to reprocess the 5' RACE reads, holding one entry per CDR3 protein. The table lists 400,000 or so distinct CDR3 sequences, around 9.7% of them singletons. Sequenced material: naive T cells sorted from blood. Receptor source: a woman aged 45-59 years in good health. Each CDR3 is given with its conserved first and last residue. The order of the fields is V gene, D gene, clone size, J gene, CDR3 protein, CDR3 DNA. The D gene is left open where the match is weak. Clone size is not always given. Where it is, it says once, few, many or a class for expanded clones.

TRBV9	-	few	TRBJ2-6	CASSVGAGANVLTF	TGTGCCAGCAGCGTAGGGGCTGGGGCCAACGTCCTGACTTTC
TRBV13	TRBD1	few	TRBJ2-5	CASSLAWDRNQETQYF	TGTGCCAGCAGCTTAGCCTGGGACAGGAACCAAGAGACCCAGTACTTC
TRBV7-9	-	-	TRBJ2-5	CASSPPGMGSGETQYF	TGTGCCAGCAGCCCCCCGGGGATGGGTTCCGGGGAGACCCAGTACTTC
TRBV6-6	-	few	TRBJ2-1	CASSAKTGPDEQFF	TGTGCCAGCAGTGCCAAGACAGGTCCCGATGAGCAGTTCTTC
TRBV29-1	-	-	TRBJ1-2	CSVEYLYGYTF	TGCAGCGTCGAATACCTCTATGGCTACACCTTC
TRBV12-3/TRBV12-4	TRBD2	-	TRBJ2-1	CASSYGLAGTYNEQFF	TGTGCCAGCAGTTACGGACTAGCGGGTACCTACAATGAGCAGTTCTTC
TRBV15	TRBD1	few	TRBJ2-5	CATSRVVRDSEETQYF	TGTGCCACCAGCAGAGTGGTCCGGGACAGTGAAGAGACCCAGTACTTC
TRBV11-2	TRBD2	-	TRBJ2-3	CASSFSGRAQYF	TGTGCCAGCAGCTTTAGCGGGAGGGCGCAGTATTTT
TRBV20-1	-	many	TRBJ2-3	CSAISGTSTDTQYF	TGCAGTGCTATCAGCGGGACAAGCACAGATACGCAGTATTTT
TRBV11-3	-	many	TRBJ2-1	CASSLAGNYNEQFF	TGTGCCAGCAGCTTAGCGGGGAACTACAATGAGCAGTTCTTC
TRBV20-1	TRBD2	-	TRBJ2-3	CSARFTSGRLINTDTQYF	TGCAGTGCTAGGTTCACTAGCGGGAGGCTCATAAACACAGATACGCAGTATTTT
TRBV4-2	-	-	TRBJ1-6	CASSQDQGSDSPLHF	TGTGCCAGCAGCCAAGATCAGGGGTCGGATTCACCCCTCCACTTT
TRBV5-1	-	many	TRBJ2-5	CASSLGVETQYF	TGCGCCAGCAGCTTGGGTGTAGAGACCCAGTACTTC
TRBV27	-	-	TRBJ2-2	CASLSSGNTGELFF	TGTGCCAGCCTAAGTAGCGGGAACACCGGGGAGCTGTTTTTT
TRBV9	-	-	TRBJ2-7	CASSVGDGPYEQYF	TGTGCCAGCAGCGTAGGGGACGGGCCCTACGAGCAGTACTTC
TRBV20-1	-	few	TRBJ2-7	CSAASRAGLFGEQYF	TGCAGTGCCGCTTCCCGGGCAGGATTATTTGGGGAGCAGTACTTC
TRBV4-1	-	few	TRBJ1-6	CASSRLTEYSPLHF	TGCGCCAGCAGCCGGTTGACAGAGTATTCACCCCTCCACTTT
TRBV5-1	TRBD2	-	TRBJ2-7	CASSLEAGLAGGLYF	TGCGCCAGCAGCTTGGAGGCGGGACTAGCGGGAGGTCTGTACTTC
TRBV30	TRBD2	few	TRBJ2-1	CAWRLAGVVGEQFF	TGTGCCTGGAGGCTAGCGGGAGTAGTAGGTGAGCAGTTCTTC
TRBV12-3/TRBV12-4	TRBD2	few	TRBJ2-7	CASSPGLAGKGEQYF	TGTGCCAGCAGTCCAGGACTAGCGGGAAAGGGCGAGCAGTACTTC
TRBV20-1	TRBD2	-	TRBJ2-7	CSARDRRAGAVEQYF	TGCAGTGCTAGAGATCGTCGGGCGGGAGCAGTGGAGCAGTACTTC
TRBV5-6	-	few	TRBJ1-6	CASSFGTAASSYNSPLHF	TGTGCCAGCAGCTTCGGGACGGCTGCCAGCTCCTATAATTCACCCCTCCACTTT
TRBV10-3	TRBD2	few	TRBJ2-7	CAISESMGAGADEQYF	TGTGCCATCAGTGAGTCGATGGGAGCGGGAGCGGACGAGCAGTACTTC
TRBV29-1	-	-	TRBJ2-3	CSVGGGIPDTQYF	TGCAGCGTTGGGGGCGGGATCCCAGATACGCAGTATTTT
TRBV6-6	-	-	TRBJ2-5	CASSYSKAGFGETQYF	TGTGCCAGCAGTTACTCTAAAGCTGGGTTCGGGGAGACCCAGTACTTC
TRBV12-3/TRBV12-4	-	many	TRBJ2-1	CASRLGPGEQFF	TGTGCCAGCCGGTTAGGCCCCGGGGAGCAGTTCTTC
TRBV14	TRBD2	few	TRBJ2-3	CASSQTSASTDTQYF	TGTGCCAGCAGCCAGACTAGCGCCTCCACAGATACGCAGTATTTT
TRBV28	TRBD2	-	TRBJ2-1	CASRRSGGRAGEQFF	TGTGCCAGCCGCCGGTCAGGCGGGAGGGCGGGCGAGCAGTTCTTC
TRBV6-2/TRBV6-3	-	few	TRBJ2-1	CASSYDLGEIDEQFF	TGTGCCAGCAGTTACGACCTAGGGGAGATTGATGAGCAGTTCTTC
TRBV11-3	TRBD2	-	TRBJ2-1	CASSPFSGTFYNEQFF	TGTGCCAGCAGCCCTTTTAGCGGGACCTTTTACAATGAGCAGTTCTTC
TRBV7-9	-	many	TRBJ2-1	CASSLSAVGTNEQFF	TGTGCCAGCAGCTTATCAGCGGTTGGGACCAATGAGCAGTTCTTC
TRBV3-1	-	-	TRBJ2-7	CASSQGGRRFAYSYEQYF	TGTGCCAGCAGCCAAGGGGGCCGGAGGTTTGCTTACTCCTACGAGCAGTACTTC
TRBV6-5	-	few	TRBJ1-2	CASSRRGRGIYGYTF	TGTGCCAGCAGCCGCCGCGGACGGGGCATATATGGCTACACCTTC
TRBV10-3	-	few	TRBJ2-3	CAISELLQGGPDTQYF	TGTGCCATCAGTGAGTTGCTACAGGGGGGGCCAGATACGCAGTATTTT
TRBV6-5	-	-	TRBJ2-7	CASSRRGFSYEQYF	TGTGCCAGCAGTCGCCGGGGCTTTTCCTACGAGCAGTACTTC
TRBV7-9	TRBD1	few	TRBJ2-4	CASSLGLGQGRENIQYF	TGTGCCAGCAGCTTAGGACTCGGACAGGGACGAGAGAACATTCAGTACTTC
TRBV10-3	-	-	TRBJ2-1	CAIQGESYNEQFF	TGTGCCATCCAAGGGGAATCCTACAATGAGCAGTTCTTC
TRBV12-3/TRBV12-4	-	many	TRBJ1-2	CAKSQGMGNYGYTF	TGTGCCAAGTCTCAGGGGATGGGTAACTATGGCTACACCTTC
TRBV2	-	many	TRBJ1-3	CASSAALLGSNTIYF	TGTGCCAGCAGTGCGGCGTTACTGGGGTCCAACACCATATATTTT
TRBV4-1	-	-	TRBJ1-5	CASSQDRNGQPQHF	TGCGCCAGCAGCCAAGATCGTAACGGTCAGCCCCAGCATTTT
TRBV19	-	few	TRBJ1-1	CASTETGNLNTEAFF	TGTGCCAGTACGGAGACAGGTAATTTGAACACTGAAGCTTTCTTT
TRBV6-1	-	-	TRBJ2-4	CASSYGLKNIQYF	TGTGCCAGCAGTTACGGCCTCAAAAACATTCAGTACTTC
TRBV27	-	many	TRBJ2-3	CASSLNEGARVGTQYF	TGTGCCAGCAGTTTAAATGAGGGAGCGAGGGTTGGTACGCAGTATTTT
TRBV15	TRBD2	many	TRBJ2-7	CATSREGGGDEQYF	TGTGCCACCAGCAGAGAGGGCGGGGGAGACGAGCAGTACTTC
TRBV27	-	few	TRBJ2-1	CASSLRQQSYNEQFF	TGTGCCAGCAGTTTACGGCAGCAGTCCTACAATGAGCAGTTCTTC
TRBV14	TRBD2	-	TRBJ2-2	CASSPYLAGGNTGELFF	TGTGCCAGCAGCCCCTATCTAGCGGGAGGAAACACCGGGGAGCTGTTTTTT
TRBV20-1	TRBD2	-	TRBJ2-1	CSASAIGTSGVKSWNEQFF	TGCAGTGCTAGCGCTATCGGGACTAGCGGCGTAAAATCGTGGAATGAGCAGTTCTTC
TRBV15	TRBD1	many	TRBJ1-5	CATRVTGREPQHF	TGTGCCACCAGGGTGACAGGGAGGGAACCCCAGCATTTT
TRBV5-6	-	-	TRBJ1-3	CASSPVFASGNTIYF	TGTGCCAGCAGCCCGGTGTTCGCCTCTGGAAACACCATATATTTT
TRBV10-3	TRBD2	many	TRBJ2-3	CAIIAGDTQYF	TGTGCCATCATAGCGGGGGATACGCAGTATTTT
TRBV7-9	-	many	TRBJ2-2	CASRGSDTGELFF	TGTGCCAGCCGAGGTAGCGACACCGGGGAGCTGTTTTTT